This TCR beta chain comes out of a study of blood T cell repertoires in COVID-19. Study summary: Samples came from the United States, Italy and Spain, spanning acute and convalescent COVID-19.

How the authors handled the data: Amplification from reference gene primers served as the basis for estimated nucleated cell counts. Generated by immunoSEQ multiplex PCR, the TCRdb table keeps only in-frame clones and is missing some. That table gives V, J and clone size, and the DNA gave D and trimming. The sample has approximately 150,000 clones, approximately 82% seen once. Individuals drawn from around 24 US areas were about 18 to 90 years old. Participants had their cohort set by participant-reported clinical history. The CDR3 extends over 15 amino acids. Germline CDR1 LNHNV, CDR2 YYDKDF (reference sequence). With 7 bases removed from V and 0 bases from J, the gap between germline ends came to 16 bases.

Input material: PBMCs or T cells enriched from blood (not recorded which). V and J are TRBV15 and TRBJ2-7, with a possible D match to TRBD1 (6 bases). This receptor was identified in a man aged 55-75 years who had recovered from COVID-19. The CDR3 region is CATNEATGISYEQYF. The CDR3 bases are TGTGCCACCAACGAGGCTACAGGGATCTCCTACGAGCAGTACTTC.